One sample yielded the 13 T cell receptor beta chains listed below, sequenced in a study of T cells in Graves' hyperthyroidism and ophthalmopathy. The CDR3 regions of TCR beta were amplified from RNA transcripts. First-round RT-PCR targeting the TCR CDR3 was performed with the HTBI primer set. TCRdb fed the multiplex PCR reads into MiXCR, producing one record per CDR3 protein. The table records about 600,000 distinct CDR3 sequences, more than 15% of them present only once. Material: blood. The receptors come from a woman aged 40 to 55 with Graves' ophthalmopathy.

The rearrangement links TRBV3-1 to TRBJ2-2, with TRBD1 identical over 10 bases. CDR1 and CDR2 (germline): LGHDT, YNNKEL (reference sequence). The CDR3 length is 18 residues. V lost 0 bases and J lost 0; bases outside the gene matches: 4. The CDR3 DNA is TGTGCCAGCAGCCAAGATGCGGGACAGGGGACGAACACCGGGGAGCTGTTTTTT. Translation gives CASSQDAGQGTNTGELFF.

The chain has TRBV10-3 and TRBJ1-2; no clear D. CDR3 length equals 12 residues. V was shortened by 2 bases and J by 5 bases, with 6 bases between the two germline ends. Germline CDR1 is ENHRY and CDR2 is SYGVKD. The CDR3: CAISESGYGYTF. DNA of the CDR3: TGTGCCATCAGTGAGAGCGGTTATGGCTACACCTTC.

This clonotype was seen repeatedly, ten times or more. V and J are TRBV18 and TRBJ2-3; D remains unclear. CDR1 and CDR2 (germline): KGHSH, LQKENI. The CDR3 length is 15 residues. V was shortened by 3 bases and J by 2 bases, with 12 bases between the two germline ends. The CDR3 sequence is CASSPAYGSTDTQYF. CDR3 nucleotides: TGTGCCAGCTCACCGGCTTACGGGTCCACAGATACGCAGTATTTT.

The chain links TRBV4-1 to TRBJ2-7; TRBD2 matches at 7 bases. V dropped 4 bases and J dropped 6; count of bases not matched to a gene: 9. The germline V gene has CDR1 MGHRA and CDR2 YSYEKL. This CDR3 spans 14 amino acids. The CDR3 loop reads CASSRGWEGSEQYF. Here the CDR3 DNA reads TGCGCCAGCAGCCGCGGGTGGGAGGGGAGCGAGCAGTACTTC.

The J gene is TRBJ2-5, the V gene TRBV7-2; tentative D call: TRBD1 (6 bases). The CDR3 has 15 residues. Germline V lookup: CDR1 SGHTA, CDR2 FQGNSA. V dropped 5 bases and J dropped 7 bases, with 20 bases sitting between them. In DNA, the CDR3 is TGTGCCAGCAGCCAGATTCCAGGGGCGAGTGGGACCCAGTACTTC. Protein product: CASSQIPGASGTQYF.

This clonotype was observed many times. V is TRBV2 and J is TRBJ2-5; weak D call: TRBD2 (6 bases). CDR1 is SNHLY, CDR2 FYNNEI, per germline. CDR3 size: 15 residues. Trimming took off 5 bases at V and 7 bases at J, with 20 bases between the two ends. The CDR3 here is CASSLLQGGKRTQYF. The DNA for the CDR3 is TGTGCCAGCAGTCTTCTGCAGGGAGGCAAGAGGACCCAGTACTTC.

A few counts support this clonotype. This chain joins TRBV30 and TRBJ2-2, with 7 bases fitting TRBD1. Looked up from germline, CDR1 is GTSNPN and CDR2 is SVGIG (reference sequence). This CDR3 region has 14 residues. Losses at the gene ends were 3 bases for V and 5 bases for J; bases not matched to a gene: 6. CDR3 region: CAWRPGQRTGELFF. CDR3 coding DNA: TGTGCCTGGAGGCCGGGACAGCGAACCGGGGAGCTGTTTTTT.

This clonotype has ten or more counts. This chain joins TRBV7-9 and TRBJ1-2, with D unclear. CDR1 SEHNR and CDR2 FQNEAQ come from the germline V gene (reference sequence). The CDR3 loop spans 11 amino acids. Trimming took 5 bases from V and 11 from J, leaving 12 bases between them. CDR3 sequence: CASSHEGGYTF. DNA for the CDR3: TGTGCCAGCAGCCATGAGGGTGGATACACCTTC. Together with reference TRBV7-9 and TRBJ1-2, the CDR3 gives the full variable domain: DTGVSQNPRHKITKRGQNVTFRCDPISEHNRLYWYRQTLGQGPEFLTYFQNEAQLEKSRLLSDRFSAERPKGSFSTLEIQRTEQGDSAMYLCASSHEGGYTFGSGTRLTVV.

This clonotype showed up just a few times. This rearrangement joins TRBV7-9 to TRBJ2-3; TRBD2 agrees at 7 bases. This CDR3 is built from 12 residues. V shed 11 bases and J 6 bases; nucleotides not matched to a gene: 8. The germline gives CDR1 SEHNR, CDR2 FQNEAQ (reference sequence). CDR3 in amino acids: CAGISSGDTQYF. CDR3 nucleotide sequence: TGTGCCGGGATTTCTAGCGGCGATACGCAGTATTTT.

This clonotype showed up many times. The V and J genes are TRBV7-9 and TRBJ2-5; unclear D gene. The length of the CDR3 is 12 residues. The ends were cut back, 5 bases at V and 4 bases at J, with 8 bases in the middle. Germline CDR1 reads SEHNR; CDR2 reads FQNEAQ (reference sequence). The CDR3 spells CASSPNRETQYF. CDR3 in DNA: TGTGCCAGCAGCCCTAACCGAGAGACCCAGTACTTC.

V usage is TRBV24-1 and J usage is TRBJ2-1, with 10 bases aligning to TRBD1. V was pared by 4 bases and J by 5 bases, with 10 bases of the junction left unmatched. CDR1 KGHDR and CDR2 SFDVKD come from the germline V gene. CDR3 length: 17 amino acids. The CDR3 DNA follows: TGTGCCACCAGTGACCTGGGACAGGGGTCTACTCACAATGAGCAGTTCTTC. This translates into CATSDLGQGSTHNEQFF.

About this clonotype: A read error may explain this, as a much larger clone is one base away. This chain connects TRBV5-1 to TRBJ2-3, with 8 nucleotides matching TRBD1. The CDR3 length is 16 residues. V was clipped by 0 bases and J by 6 bases; unmatched bases: 9. Germline V lookup: CDR1 SGHRS, CDR2 YFSETQ. The CDR3 loop reads CASSLATGATGDTQYF. The CDR3 region has the DNA TGCGCCAGCAGCTTGGCGACAGGGGCCACAGGGGATACGCAGTATTTT.

Many counts were recorded for this clonotype. The chain links TRBV6-1 to TRBJ1-1; a weak D match, TRBD1 (6 bases). The CDR3 consists of 15 residues. CDR1 is MNHNS and CDR2 is SASEGT in the germline V gene. The V and J ends lost 2 bases and 4 bases respectively, with 14 bases between them. The DNA for the CDR3 is TGTGCCAGCAGTGAACTAATGGGGGCCGCCACTGAAGCTTTCTTT. Its protein product is CASSELMGAATEAFF.